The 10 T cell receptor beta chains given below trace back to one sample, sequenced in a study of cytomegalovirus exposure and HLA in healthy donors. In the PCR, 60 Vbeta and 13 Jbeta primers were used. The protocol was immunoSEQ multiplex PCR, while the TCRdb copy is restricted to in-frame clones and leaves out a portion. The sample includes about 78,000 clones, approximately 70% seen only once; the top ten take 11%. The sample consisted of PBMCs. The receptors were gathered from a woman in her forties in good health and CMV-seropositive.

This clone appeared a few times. Here the CDR3 DNA reads TGTGCCTGGAGTGTTTTATCCGGGACAAAGACAGATACGCAGTATTTT. Translation: CAWSVLSGTKTDTQYF. The gene calls are TRBV30 and TRBJ2-3; D possibly corresponds to TRBD1 (6 bases). Germline assignment: CDR1 GTSNPN and CDR2 SVGIG (reference sequence). This CDR3 contains 16 residues. Trimming pared 0 bases from V and 3 bases from J, leaving 16 bases between.

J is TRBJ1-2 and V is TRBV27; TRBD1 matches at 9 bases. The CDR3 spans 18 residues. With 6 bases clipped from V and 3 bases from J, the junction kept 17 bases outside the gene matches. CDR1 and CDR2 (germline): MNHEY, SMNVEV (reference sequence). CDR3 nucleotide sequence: TGTGCCAGCAGCCGTCAAAACACAGGGGGCGCGTCCTACTATGGCTACACCTTC. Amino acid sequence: CASSRQNTGGASYYGYTF.

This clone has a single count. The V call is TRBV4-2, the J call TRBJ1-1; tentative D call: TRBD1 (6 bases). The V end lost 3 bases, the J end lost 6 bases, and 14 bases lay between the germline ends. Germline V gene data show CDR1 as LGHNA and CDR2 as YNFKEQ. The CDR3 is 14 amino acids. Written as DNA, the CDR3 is TGTGCCAGCAGCCAGGAGCACAGGGTTTCTGAAGCTTTCTTT. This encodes CASSQEHRVSEAFF.

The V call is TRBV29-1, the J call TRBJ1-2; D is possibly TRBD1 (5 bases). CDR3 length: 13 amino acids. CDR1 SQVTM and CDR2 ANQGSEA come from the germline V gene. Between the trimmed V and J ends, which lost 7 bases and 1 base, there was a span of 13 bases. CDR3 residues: CSATGGDNYGYTF. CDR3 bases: TGCAGCGCCACGGGGGGGGATAACTATGGCTACACCTTC.

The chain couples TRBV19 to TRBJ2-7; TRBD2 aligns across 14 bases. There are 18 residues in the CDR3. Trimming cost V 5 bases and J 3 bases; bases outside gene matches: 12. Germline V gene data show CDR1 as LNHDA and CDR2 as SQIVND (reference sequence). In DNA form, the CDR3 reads TGTGCCAGTAGTCGAGGACTAGCGGGGGGCCGAAACTACTACGAGCAGTACTTC. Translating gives CASSRGLAGGRNYYEQYF. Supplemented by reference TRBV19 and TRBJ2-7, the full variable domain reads DGGITQSPKYLFRKEGQNVTLSCEQNLNHDAMYWYRQDPGQGLRLIYYSQIVNDFQKGDIAEGYSVSREKKESFPLTVTSAQKNPTAFYLCASSRGLAGGRNYYEQYFGPGTRLTVT.

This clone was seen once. The CDR3 DNA reads TGTGCCAGCAGCCCTCAGCGGGCGGGAGGCCCTTTGGACATTCAGTACTTC. Residues: CASSPQRAGGPLDIQYF. The chain uses TRBV7-2 and TRBJ2-4; 8 bases fit TRBD2. The CDR3 is 17 residues long. Germline CDR1 reads SGHTA; CDR2 reads FQGNSA. J lost 8 bases, V lost 5 bases, and 17 bases had no gene match.

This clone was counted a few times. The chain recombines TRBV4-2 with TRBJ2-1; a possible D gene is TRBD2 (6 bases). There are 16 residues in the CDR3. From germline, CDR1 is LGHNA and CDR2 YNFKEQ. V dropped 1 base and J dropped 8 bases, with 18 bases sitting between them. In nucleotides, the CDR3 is TGTGCCAGCAGCCAAGTTATGGGGGGAAGCATAGATGAGCAGTTCTTC. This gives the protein CASSQVMGGSIDEQFF.

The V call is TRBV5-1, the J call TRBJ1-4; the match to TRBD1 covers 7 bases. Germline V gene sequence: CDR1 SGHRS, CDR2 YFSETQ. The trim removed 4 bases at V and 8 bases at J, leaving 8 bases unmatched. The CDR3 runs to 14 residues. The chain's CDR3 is CASSGTTGEEKLFF. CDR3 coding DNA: TGCGCCAGCAGCGGGACAACAGGGGAAGAAAAACTGTTTTTT.

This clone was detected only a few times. The chain's CDR3 is CASSEAGTDTLSNYGYTF. In DNA, the CDR3 is TGCGCCAGCAGCGAGGCAGGGACAGACACCCTTTCCAACTATGGCTACACCTTC. V usage is TRBV5-1 and J usage is TRBJ1-2; 7 nucleotides agree with TRBD1. The V segment lost 4 bases and the J segment 2 bases; nucleotides outside the gene matches: 17. The germline V gene has CDR1 SGHRS and CDR2 YFSETQ. The CDR3 has 18 amino acids. Full variable domain (missing parts from reference TRBV5-1 and TRBJ1-2): KAGVTQTPRYLIKTRGQQVTLSCSPISGHRSVSWYQQTPGQGLQFLFEYFSETQRNKGNFPGRFSGRQFSNSRSEMNVSTLELGDSALYLCASSEAGTDTLSNYGYTFGSGTRLTVV.

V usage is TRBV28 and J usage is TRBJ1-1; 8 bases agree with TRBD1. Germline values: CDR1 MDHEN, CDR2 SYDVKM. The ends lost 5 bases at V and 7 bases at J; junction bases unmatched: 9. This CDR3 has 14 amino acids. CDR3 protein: CASSTRQGRNEAFF. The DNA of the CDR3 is TGTGCCAGCAGTACTCGACAGGGGAGGAATGAAGCTTTCTTT.